The 25 T cell receptor beta chains below were found in one sample sequenced in a study of patients and donors after allogeneic stem cell transplantation. TCRdb reprocessed the RT-PCR reads via MiXCR and lists one record per CDR3 protein. The table has roughly 200,000 distinct CDR3 sequences, around 41% seen once. The sample was blood, either unsorted or a sorted T cell fraction (not recorded which). The source of these receptors is a human donor who was either an allogeneic HSCT recipient or a stem cell or donor lymphocyte infusion donor (not recorded which). It is not recorded whose cells these are; they may come from a transplant donor.

The chain employs TRBV20-1 and TRBJ2-1; 12 nucleotides align to TRBD2. V lost 4 bases and J lost 6; bases outside the gene matches: 4. CDR1 and CDR2 from the germline V gene are DFQATT and SNEGSKA (reference sequence). The CDR3 sequence is 14 residues long. The CDR3 nucleotides are TGCAGTGCTAAAGGACTAGCGGGACTCAATGAGCAGTTCTTC. Translated: CSAKGLAGLNEQFF.

This clonotype has just a few counts. The CDR3 protein is CASSLVGEGYEQYF. The DNA of the CDR3 is TGCGCCAGCAGCTTGGTAGGGGAAGGCTACGAGCAGTACTTC. The chain links TRBV5-1 to TRBJ2-7, with a weak D call TRBD1 (5 bases). In germline, CDR1 is SGHRS, CDR2 YFSETQ. Trimming took 0 bases from V and 3 from J, leaving 10 bases between them. The CDR3 loop spans 14 amino acids.

The chain combines TRBV4-3 with TRBJ1-1; no reliable D call. Per germline, CDR1 LGHNA and CDR2 YSLEER. This CDR3 has 14 amino acids. Trimming took 1 base from V and 8 from J, leaving 14 bases between them. The CDR3 region is CASSQGLSNEEAFF. CDR3 bases: TGCGCCAGCAGCCAAGGGTTATCCAACGAAGAAGCTTTCTTT.

The gene calls are TRBV4-1 and TRBJ1-1, with D perhaps matching TRBD1 (5 bases). V dropped 1 base and J dropped 0 bases, with 15 bases sitting between them. The germline gives CDR1 MGHRA, CDR2 YSYEKL. The CDR3 spans 17 residues. CDR3 sequence reads: CASSQGADRSMNTEAFF. In DNA form, the CDR3 reads TGCGCCAGCAGCCAAGGAGCCGACAGAAGCATGAACACTGAAGCTTTCTTT.

This clonotype turned up a few times. The rearrangement uses TRBV13 and TRBJ2-5, with 8 bases that match TRBD1. Trimming cost V 5 bases and J 2 bases; bases outside gene matches: 4. The CDR3 consists of 14 residues. The germline gives CDR1 PRHDT, CDR2 FYEKMQ (reference sequence). CDR3 residues: CASSRRQGQETQYF. Here the CDR3 DNA reads TGTGCCAGCAGCCGCAGACAGGGGCAAGAGACCCAGTACTTC.

The chain employs TRBV3-1 and TRBJ1-4; D not resolved. The CDR3 sequence is 14 residues long. Germline loops: CDR1 LGHDT, CDR2 YNNKEL (reference sequence). V shed 3 bases and J shed 14 bases, with 19 bases lying between them. DNA for the CDR3: TGTGCCAGCAGCCAGGTACGGGAGGGCTCGAAGCTGTTTTTT. This sequence encodes CASSQVREGSKLFF.

A few counts support this clonotype. DNA of the CDR3: TGCAGTGCTAGAGTAGCGGGCCAGACTCTCTATGGCTACACCTTC. This codes for CSARVAGQTLYGYTF. The V call is TRBV20-1, the J call TRBJ1-2; D gene unclear. V dropped 1 base and J dropped 4 bases, with 16 bases sitting between them. Germline CDR1 reads DFQATT; CDR2 reads SNEGSKA (reference sequence). The CDR3 has 15 residues.

This chain connects TRBV5-4 to TRBJ1-1; unclear D gene. Between the trimmed V and J ends, which lost 0 bases and 1 base, there was a span of 10 bases. CDR3 length equals 15 residues. Germline V gene data show CDR1 as SGHNT and CDR2 as YYREEE (reference sequence). The CDR3 coding sequence is TGTGCCAGCAGCTTGGCCGACATGACGAACACTGAAGCTTTCTTT. It encodes CASSLADMTNTEAFF.

V is TRBV25-1 and J is TRBJ1-4; D uncertain. The CDR3 sequence is 12 residues long. CDR1 and CDR2 (germline): MGHDK, SYGVNS. V was pared by 4 bases and J by 11 bases, with 11 bases between. The CDR3 sequence is CASSGPRGKLFF. The CDR3 nucleotides read TGTGCCAGCAGTGGCCCTCGCGGGAAACTGTTTTTT.

J is TRBJ2-3 and V is TRBV29-1; the D is unclear. V lost 0 bases and J lost 10, with 17 bases in between. Germline V gives CDR1 SQVTM, CDR2 ANQGSEA. The CDR3 has 14 amino acids. This chain's CDR3 is CSVEDPDYYKAQYF. Written as DNA, the CDR3 is TGCAGCGTTGAAGATCCCGATTACTACAAGGCGCAGTATTTT.

The genes are TRBV12-3 or TRBV12-4 and TRBJ1-4; a possible D gene is TRBD1 (6 bases). This CDR3 is built from 16 residues. Trimming took 5 bases from V and 5 from J, leaving 18 bases between them. The CDR3 region is CASSVNAGRGNEKLFF. The CDR3 region has the DNA TGTGCCAGCAGTGTCAACGCAGGGAGGGGGAATGAAAAACTGTTTTTT.

The chain is built from TRBV6-6 and TRBJ2-1; 7 nucleotides match TRBD2. The CDR3 spans 14 residues. V lost 2 bases, J lost 3 bases, and 1 base stayed unmatched. Germline-derived CDR1 and CDR2 are MNHNY and SVGAGI (reference sequence). CDR3 nucleotides: TGTGCCAGCAGTTACGGCGGGAGCTACAATGAGCAGTTCTTC. This translates into CASSYGGSYNEQFF.

This sequence joins TRBV28 and TRBJ2-7; 7 nucleotides line up with TRBD2. This CDR3 is 14 amino acids long. Unmatched junction bases numbered 7, after V lost 7 bases and J lost 1 base. Germline lookup yields CDR1 MDHEN and CDR2 SYDVKM. The CDR3 spells CASNPTSESYEQYF. The CDR3, as DNA: TGTGCCAGCAACCCTACTAGCGAGTCCTACGAGCAGTACTTC.

Here the CDR3 reads CASSRTRTSGSPYEQYF. The CDR3 bases are TGCGCCAGCAGTCGCACCCGGACTAGCGGGAGTCCCTACGAGCAGTACTTC. The chain employs TRBV5-1 and TRBJ2-7, with 13 bases fitting TRBD2. V lost 5 bases, J lost 2 bases, and 10 bases stayed unmatched. CDR3 size: 17 residues. CDR1 is SGHRS and CDR2 is YFSETQ in the germline V gene.

This chain uses TRBV7-8 with TRBJ1-1, with D possibly TRBD1 on 6 matching bases. Germline lookup yields CDR1 SGHVS and CDR2 FQNEAQ. The CDR3 covers 16 residues. V was cut by 1 base and J by 4 bases, with 16 bases left in between. The CDR3 sequence is CASSLDAGGEATEAFF. Written as DNA, the CDR3 is TGTGCCAGCAGCTTAGATGCGGGGGGCGAGGCCACTGAAGCTTTCTTT.

The V call is TRBV18, the J call TRBJ2-7; no clear D. V gave up 0 bases and J gave up 3 bases, with 9 bases separating them. The CDR3 is 14 amino acids. Germline loops: CDR1 KGHSH, CDR2 LQKENI. CDR3 sequence (DNA): TGTGCCAGCTCACCACCGGATTCTCACTACGAGCAGTACTTC. It encodes CASSPPDSHYEQYF.

V and J are TRBV2 and TRBJ2-7, with TRBD2 matching over 13 bases. The CDR3 is 14 amino acids. Germline values: CDR1 SNHLY, CDR2 FYNNEI. Germline trimming cut 6 bases from V and 3 bases from J; bases unmatched to any gene: 2. The CDR3 coding sequence is TGTGCCAGCAGCGGACTAGCGGGAGACTACGAGCAGTACTTC. Its protein product is CASSGLAGDYEQYF.

This clonotype has just a few counts. V usage is TRBV7-8 and J usage is TRBJ1-2; 7 bases are a match to TRBD1. Germline CDR1 is SGHVS and CDR2 is FQNEAQ. The V and J ends lost 5 bases and 6 bases, in that order; junction bases with no gene match: 15. This CDR3 contains 16 residues. In nucleotides, the CDR3 is TGTGCCAGCAGCATTTCCGGAGACAGGGTTCCCAATGGCTACACCTTC. Protein: CASSISGDRVPNGYTF.

The V call is TRBV29-1, the J call TRBJ2-1, with D uncertain. The CDR3 covers 15 residues. V lost 1 base and J 3 bases, leaving 13 bases between the germline ends. Germline V gene lookup returns CDR1 SQVTM and CDR2 ANQGSEA. CDR3 DNA sequence: TGCAGCGTTGAAGGAAGGAACCTTCTCTACAATGAGCAGTTCTTC. Translated, it gives CSVEGRNLLYNEQFF.

The chain carries TRBV7-9 and TRBJ2-7; TRBD1 might be the D (5 bases). The CDR3 length is 12 residues. Germline values: CDR1 SEHNR, CDR2 FQNEAQ (reference sequence). Between the trimmed V and J ends, which lost 5 bases and 7 bases, there was a span of 12 bases. The CDR3 is CASSPPDREQYF. The CDR3 DNA sequence: TGTGCCAGCAGCCCTCCCGACAGAGAGCAGTACTTC.

The chain links TRBV5-6 to TRBJ2-7; D ambiguous. CDR1 SGHDT and CDR2 YYEEEE come from the germline V gene. This CDR3 region has 17 residues. The ends were cut back, 4 bases at V and 2 bases at J, with 22 bases in the middle. CDR3 nucleotide sequence: TGTGCCAGCAGCATTCCCCCTACTCATCCCCTCCCCTACGAGCAGTACTTC. This sequence encodes CASSIPPTHPLPYEQYF.

This clonotype appeared a few times. The V gene is TRBV15, the J gene TRBJ1-3; D ambiguous. The CDR3 is made up of 16 amino acids. Trimming took off 5 bases at V and 4 bases at J, with 18 bases between the two ends. CDR1 is LNHNV, CDR2 YYDKDF, per germline (reference sequence). CDR3 in DNA: TGTGCCACCAGCCGGGGTGGAGGGAAGGGAGGAAACACCATATATTTT. As protein: CATSRGGGKGGNTIYF.

V and J are TRBV20-1 and TRBJ1-2; weak D call: TRBD1 (5 bases). This CDR3 spans 12 amino acids. Trimming took 5 bases from V and 4 from J, leaving 11 bases between them. The germline V gene encodes CDR1 DFQATT and CDR2 SNEGSKA (reference sequence). For the CDR3, the DNA is TGCAGTGCTCGGGACTGGTTCTATGGCTACACCTTC. Translation gives CSARDWFYGYTF.

This clonotype turned up a few times. CDR3 DNA sequence: TGCGCCAGCAGCTTTACTGATACTACAGATACGCAGTATTTT. Translated: CASSFTDTTDTQYF. This chain connects TRBV5-1 to TRBJ2-3, with unresolved D. V gave up 2 bases and J gave up 3 bases, with 10 bases separating them. Germline lookup yields CDR1 SGHRS and CDR2 YFSETQ. This CDR3 has 14 residues. The entire variable domain, with the rest obtained from reference TRBV5-1 and TRBJ2-3, is as follows: KAGVTQTPRYLIKTRGQQVTLSCSPISGHRSVSWYQQTPGQGLQFLFEYFSETQRNKGNFPGRFSGRQFSNSRSEMNVSTLELGDSALYLCASSFTDTTDTQYFGPGTRLTVL.

V gene TRBV7-9 combines with J gene TRBJ1-1; perhaps TRBD1 as D (5 bases). This CDR3 region has 11 residues. The germline gives CDR1 SEHNR, CDR2 FQNEAQ (reference sequence). V gave up 11 bases and J gave up 3 bases, with 10 bases separating them. CDR3 amino acids: CAPGGDTEAFF. CDR3 DNA: TGTGCCCCCGGAGGGGACACTGAAGCTTTCTTT.